The 27 T cell receptor beta chains presented below share a single source sample, sequenced in a study of blood T cell repertoires in COVID-19 (TCRdb year 2020). Receptors were amplified or captured by the immunoSEQ multiplex PCR assay. The clones in this table, taken by TCRdb from immuneACCESS, are in-frame only. Not every clone is retained; where verified, under half of the shortfall comes from an unresolved V gene, and the cause of the rest is unknown. A total of about 300,000 clones appear in this sample, approximately 89% of them only once. Less than 3% of the sample is held by the ten biggest clonotypes. Sequenced material: PBMCs or T cells enriched from blood (not recorded which). The receptors were gathered from a woman aged 45-60 years who had been exposed to COVID-19.

This clone is a singleton in its sample. The V and J genes are TRBV5-4 and TRBJ2-1; D gene unclear. The germline V gene has CDR1 SGHNT and CDR2 YYREEE (reference sequence). The CDR3 extends over 12 amino acids. Trimming took 4 bases from V and 6 from J, leaving 8 bases between them. Written as DNA, the CDR3 is TGTGCCAGCAGCCTCGGCGGCAATGAGCAGTTCTTC. It specifies CASSLGGNEQFF.

CDR3 sequence: CASSLYRGANYGYTF. The CDR3 DNA is TGTGCCAGCAGTTTATACAGGGGAGCTAACTATGGCTACACCTTC. This chain joins TRBV28 and TRBJ1-2; 7 nucleotides agree with TRBD1. This CDR3 has 15 amino acids. Germline CDR1 MDHEN, CDR2 SYDVKM. After removal of 1 base from V and 0 bases from J, the junction contained 2 bases not matched to a gene.

This chain uses TRBV6-5 with TRBJ2-5; TRBD2 aligns across 11 bases. The CDR3 length is 15 residues. V shed 6 bases, J shed 5 bases, and the junction held 8 bases outside the gene matches. Germline values: CDR1 MNHEY, CDR2 SVGAGI. The CDR3 here is CASSVSGGGSETQYF. The CDR3 DNA reads TGTGCCAGCAGCGTTAGCGGGGGGGGAAGTGAGACCCAGTACTTC.

The chain carries TRBV30 and TRBJ1-2; D call uncertain. The germline gives CDR1 GTSNPN, CDR2 SVGIG (reference sequence). V was trimmed by 0 bases and J by 8 bases, leaving 13 bases between them. The CDR3 spans 13 residues. The CDR3 DNA follows: TGTGCCTGGAGTGTATTCGTATCGGTCGGCTACACCTTC. Translating it yields CAWSVFVSVGYTF.

The chain links TRBV15 to TRBJ1-2; D might be TRBD1 (6 bases). Per germline, CDR1 LNHNV and CDR2 YYDKDF (reference sequence). V shed 2 bases and J shed 13 bases, with 14 bases lying between them. The CDR3 extends over 12 amino acids. For the CDR3, the DNA is TGTGCCACCAGCAGAACTCCACAGGGCCCCACCTTC. This gives the protein CATSRTPQGPTF.

The chain employs TRBV5-8 and TRBJ1-2; TRBD1 matches 11 bases. V was pared by 3 bases and J by 4 bases, with 8 bases of the junction left unmatched. This CDR3 spans 16 amino acids. Germline CDR1 reads SGHTS; CDR2 reads YDEGEE. CDR3 DNA sequence: TGTGCCAGCAGCTGGACCGGGACAGGGGGTACCTATGGCTACACCTTC. Translated: CASSWTGTGGTYGYTF.

V is TRBV20-1 and J is TRBJ2-1, with 7 bases matching TRBD2. Germline CDR1 is DFQATT and CDR2 is SNEGSKA (reference sequence). This CDR3 is built from 14 residues. V gave up 3 bases and J gave up 7 bases; unmatched junction bases: 9. The CDR3 reads CSASSERGLNEQFF. DNA of the CDR3: TGCAGTGCTAGTAGCGAGCGGGGCCTTAATGAGCAGTTCTTC.

CDR3 DNA sequence: TGTGCCAGTAGTGTGGGCCTAAACTATGGCTACACCTTC. The encoded protein is CASSVGLNYGYTF. This rearrangement joins TRBV19 to TRBJ1-2, with D uncertain. This CDR3 has 13 amino acids. V was shortened by 5 bases and J by 2 bases, with 9 bases between the two germline ends. Germline V gives CDR1 LNHDA, CDR2 SQIVND (reference sequence).

This sequence joins TRBV28 and TRBJ1-2; D not resolved. Germline loops: CDR1 MDHEN, CDR2 SYDVKM. The CDR3 sequence is 15 residues long. Trimming removed 3 bases at V and 3 bases at J, with 14 bases between. CDR3 coding DNA: TGTGCCAGCAGTTTTGCCGGTATATTAGACTATGGCTACACCTTC. Translation gives CASSFAGILDYGYTF.

The V gene is TRBV3-1 (or the pseudogene TRBV3-2), the J gene TRBJ1-1; D may be TRBD1 (6 bases). The CDR3 length is 14 residues. Germline V lookup: CDR1 LGHDT, CDR2 YNNKEL (reference sequence). Between the trimmed V and J ends, which lost 5 bases and 4 bases, there was a span of 14 bases. CDR3 protein: CASSAVGASTEAFF. The CDR3 DNA sequence: TGTGCCAGCAGCGCGGTGGGGGCGAGCACTGAAGCTTTCTTT.

The chain joins TRBV13 to TRBJ2-5, with 7 positions matching TRBD2. Trimming at V came to 7 bases and at J to 0 bases, leaving 5 bases not matched to a gene. CDR3 length equals 14 residues. Germline CDR1 PRHDT, CDR2 FYEKMQ (reference sequence). CDR3 in amino acids: CASTWRGNQETQYF. In nucleotides, the CDR3 is TGTGCCAGCACGTGGCGGGGGAACCAAGAGACCCAGTACTTC.

A single count supports this clone. The V gene is TRBV12-3 or TRBV12-4, the J gene TRBJ2-7, with 10 bases aligning to TRBD1. Losses at the gene ends were 5 bases for V and 5 bases for J; bases not matched to a gene: 3. The CDR3 spans 13 residues. In DNA, the CDR3 is TGTGCCAGCAGTGGCGGGACAGGGGACGAGCAGTACTTC. Translating gives CASSGGTGDEQYF.

V is TRBV24-1 and J is TRBJ1-4, with 9 bases identical to TRBD1. V was clipped by 4 bases and J by 2 bases; unmatched bases: 7. This CDR3 has 17 residues. Per germline, CDR1 KGHDR and CDR2 SFDVKD. The CDR3 sequence is CATSEVGTGRTNEKLFF. CDR3 bases: TGTGCCACCAGTGAAGTCGGGACAGGGCGGACTAATGAAAAACTGTTTTTT.

This chain uses TRBV28 with TRBJ1-5; D remains unclear. This CDR3 is built from 14 residues. Trimming removed 5 bases at V and 3 bases at J, with 11 bases between. Germline V lookup: CDR1 MDHEN, CDR2 SYDVKM. CDR3 sequence: CASSDRENNQPQHF. The CDR3 region has the DNA TGTGCCAGCAGTGACCGGGAGAACAATCAGCCCCAGCATTTT.

The V and J genes are TRBV10-3 and TRBJ2-2, with TRBD1 matching 7 bases. Trimming cost V 10 bases and J 0 bases; bases outside gene matches: 8. Germline V gives CDR1 ENHRY, CDR2 SYGVKD. The CDR3 is made up of 15 amino acids. CDR3 amino acids: CATRTGQANTGELFF. The CDR3, as DNA: TGTGCCACCCGGACAGGCCAAGCGAACACCGGGGAGCTGTTTTTT.

The chain employs TRBV7-8 and TRBJ2-7, with TRBD1 matching over 7 bases. Looked up from germline, CDR1 is SGHVS and CDR2 is FQNEAQ. The trim removed 5 bases at V and 2 bases at J, leaving 6 bases unmatched. There are 14 residues in the CDR3. The CDR3 here is CASSAPGTAYEQYF. CDR3 coding DNA: TGTGCCAGCAGCGCACCCGGGACAGCCTACGAGCAGTACTTC. The whole variable domain, remainder taken from reference TRBV7-8 and TRBJ2-7, is GAGVSQSPRYKVAKRGQDVALRCDPISGHVSLFWYQQALGQGPEFLTYFQNEAQLDKSGLPSDRFFAERPEGSVSTLKIQRTQQEDSAVYLCASSAPGTAYEQYFGPGTRLTVT.

J is TRBJ2-2 and V is TRBV28; 8 nucleotides match TRBD1. There are 15 residues in the CDR3. The trim removed 6 bases at V and 3 bases at J, leaving 6 bases unmatched. CDR1 is MDHEN, CDR2 SYDVKM, per germline. CDR3 amino acids: CASSPGQADTGELFF. DNA for the CDR3: TGTGCCAGCAGCCCGGGACAGGCGGACACCGGGGAGCTGTTTTTT.

This chain uses TRBV4-1 with TRBJ2-5; maybe TRBD2 (5 bases). With 0 bases removed from V and 7 bases from J, the gap between germline ends came to 18 bases. This CDR3 has 16 amino acids. Germline V gene data show CDR1 as MGHRA and CDR2 as YSYEKL. The CDR3 region has the DNA TGCGCCAGCAGCCAAGAAGGTTACTCAGGAGGAGGGACCCAGTACTTC. Translated: CASSQEGYSGGGTQYF.

This chain uses TRBV19 with TRBJ2-1; 8 nucleotides line up with TRBD1. The V segment lost 4 bases and the J segment 8 bases; nucleotides outside the gene matches: 13. Germline V gene sequence: CDR1 LNHDA, CDR2 SQIVND (reference sequence). The CDR3 is 16 amino acids. The CDR3 spells CASSTLDRVKSDEQFF. CDR3 sequence (DNA): TGTGCCAGTAGTACCCTGGACAGGGTTAAGTCGGATGAGCAGTTCTTC.

V is TRBV6-5 and J is TRBJ2-7; TRBD1 matches 8 bases. The trim removed 5 bases at V and 3 bases at J, leaving 3 bases unmatched. The CDR3 totals 13 residues. Germline V gene sequence: CDR1 MNHEY, CDR2 SVGAGI. CDR3 sequence: CASSRGQGYEQYF. The CDR3 DNA follows: TGTGCCAGCAGTCGCGGACAGGGCTACGAGCAGTACTTC.

This clone was detected only once. The chain is built from TRBV19 and TRBJ1-5; 7 bases align to TRBD1. The CDR3 consists of 16 residues. V shed 3 bases, J shed 6 bases, and the junction held 11 bases outside the gene matches. Germline V lookup: CDR1 LNHDA, CDR2 SQIVND (reference sequence). CDR3 DNA: TGTGCCAGTAGTATGCCCCGGGGCAGGGGGAGTCAGCCCCAGCATTTT. This sequence encodes CASSMPRGRGSQPQHF.

The genes are TRBV4-1 and TRBJ2-7; 9 bases agree with TRBD1. The germline V gene has CDR1 MGHRA and CDR2 YSYEKL. Unmatched junction bases numbered 8, after V lost 4 bases and J lost 4 bases. The CDR3 has 15 amino acids. CDR3 protein: CASSLAGTGTYEQYF. The CDR3 nucleotides are TGCGCCAGCAGCCTGGCCGGGACAGGGACTTACGAGCAGTACTTC.

Concerning this clone: The sample holds other DNA sequences that translate to the same CDR3. The gene calls are TRBV5-1 and TRBJ1-1; 8 bases match TRBD1. The germline CDR1 and CDR2 sequences are SGHRS and YFSETQ. J gave up 5 bases and V 5 bases, and 8 bases lay outside the gene matches. CDR3 size: 14 residues. The DNA for the CDR3 is TGCGCCAGCAGTCCTGGACAGGGAGGAACTGAAGCTTTCTTT. Translated: CASSPGQGGTEAFF. The full variable domain, rest sourced from reference TRBV5-1 and TRBJ1-1, is KAGVTQTPRYLIKTRGQQVTLSCSPISGHRSVSWYQQTPGQGLQFLFEYFSETQRNKGNFPGRFSGRQFSNSRSEMNVSTLELGDSALYLCASSPGQGGTEAFFGQGTRLTVV.

The chain recombines TRBV4-1 with TRBJ1-3; D is uncertain. This CDR3 spans 12 amino acids. Germline V CDR1 and CDR2: MGHRA, YSYEKL. V was clipped by 0 bases and J by 9 bases, with 6 bases between them. The CDR3 bases are TGCGCCAGCAGCCAAGATAGTTCCACCATATATTTT. Residues: CASSQDSSTIYF.

The genes are TRBV19 and TRBJ1-2; 7 bases line up with TRBD1. After removal of 5 bases from V and 8 bases from J, the junction contained 8 bases not matched to a gene. The CDR3 is made up of 13 amino acids. CDR1 LNHDA and CDR2 SQIVND come from the germline V gene (reference sequence). As DNA, the CDR3 is TGTGCCAGTAGTCCACGACAGGGCGCCGGCTACACCTTC. Translation: CASSPRQGAGYTF.

This clone was counted only a few times. The chain carries TRBV5-1 and TRBJ1-6; D is undetermined. Trimming pared 4 bases from V and 7 bases from J, leaving 6 bases between. CDR1 and CDR2 (germline): SGHRS, YFSETQ. This CDR3 has 12 amino acids. The CDR3, as DNA: TGCGCCAGCAGCGTCCAGAATTCACCCCTCCACTTT. Residues: CASSVQNSPLHF.

The chain recombines TRBV19 with TRBJ1-2; maybe TRBD1 (6 bases). This CDR3 has 19 amino acids. V lost 5 bases and J 1 base, leaving 26 bases between the germline ends. In germline, CDR1 is LNHDA, CDR2 SQIVND (reference sequence). CDR3 nucleotide sequence: TGTGCCAGTAGTGACCGGGACATATCATCAGCGGCACTTAACTATGGCTACACCTTC. Its protein is CASSDRDISSAALNYGYTF.